The clone carrying this T cell receptor (beta chain) was seen ten or more times. RNA transcripts yielded amplified TCR beta CDR3 regions. First-round RT-PCR with HTBI primers amplified the TCR CDR3 region. TCRdb passed the multiplex PCR reads through MiXCR, listing each CDR3 protein once. The sample contains fewer than 450,000 distinct CDR3 sequences, about 17% of which appear only once. The entry originates in a study of T cells in Graves' hyperthyroidism and ophthalmopathy. Together with thyroid ultrasound, orbital computed tomography, serum thyroxine and TRAb, clinical symptoms were used for diagnoses. The CDR3 covers 12 residues. CDR1 is SNHLY, CDR2 FYNNEI, per germline. V gave up 6 bases and J gave up 6 bases, with 6 bases separating them.

The clonotype comes from a woman under 40 with Graves' hyperthyroidism that later progressed to Graves' ophthalmopathy. Input material: blood. This chain uses TRBV2 with TRBJ1-6; no clear D gene. CDR3 coding DNA: TGTGCCAGCAGCTACTTTAATTCACCCCTCCACTTT. As protein: CASSYFNSPLHF. The variable domain in full, with the rest retrieved from reference TRBV2 and TRBJ1-6, is EPEVTQTPSHQVTQMGQEVILRCVPISNHLYFYWYRQILGQKVEFLVSFYNNEISEKSEIFDDQFSVERPDGSNFTLKIRSTKLEDSAMYFCASSYFNSPLHFGNGTRLTVT.